The sequence of this T cell receptor beta chain was determined in a study of technical replicates of blood from a handful of donors. The germline V gene encodes CDR1 SGHNT and CDR2 YYREEE (reference sequence). J was trimmed by 4 bases and V by 4 bases; bases with no gene match: 7. The CDR3 extends over 14 amino acids. Some clones are missing from TCRdb's copy, which holds only in-frame ones; the method was immunoSEQ multiplex PCR. In the table there are tens of thousands of clones, 95% to 98% of which are singletons. The rearrangement joins TRBV5-4 to TRBJ1-2, with 7 bases identical to TRBD1. The TCR was taken from a human donor in good health. The sequenced sample consisted of T cells isolated from PBMCs. CDR3 protein: CASSVPDRVYGYTF. In DNA form, the CDR3 reads TGTGCCAGCAGCGTCCCCGACAGGGTCTATGGCTACACCTTC.